This T cell receptor (beta chain) was captured by sequencing in a study of blood T cell repertoires in COVID-19. Study as a whole: The United States, Italy and Spain were the sources of the acute and convalescent COVID-19 samples. Sample material is recorded as cDNA or gDNA derived from T cells, B-cell-depleted T cells, or PBMCs.

It was during active infection that Seattle patients were enrolled and then longitudinally followed. Germline loops: CDR1 SGDLS, CDR2 YYNGEE. The CDR3 has 15 amino acids. J lost 6 bases, V lost 0 bases, and 5 bases had no gene match. Original methodology: By means of reference gene primer amplification, nucleated cell counts were estimated. The repertoire was sequenced with immunoSEQ multiplex PCR; TCRdb's copy has only in-frame clones and lacks some. The DNA was the basis for D and trimming; V, J and clone size are from that table. The sample shows roughly 310,000 clones, roughly 90% of them seen only once.

The receptor's source is a woman aged 25-40 years with COVID-19, enrolled during active disease. Sequencing used peripheral blood. J is TRBJ2-1 and V is TRBV9, with 8 bases that match TRBD1. CDR3 protein: CASSVGGQVANEQFF. The DNA of the CDR3 is TGTGCCAGCAGCGTAGGGGGACAGGTGGCCAATGAGCAGTTCTTC.